The TCR beta chain under discussion was sequenced for a study of cytomegalovirus exposure and HLA in healthy donors. A word on this clone: Its target is unknown.

This CDR3 region has 18 residues. After removal of 6 bases from V and 4 bases from J, the junction contained 13 bases not matched to a gene. Germline lookup yields CDR1 MNHEY and CDR2 SMNVEV (reference sequence). Points from the study as a whole: In an earlier analysis, most TCR beta V segments were productive about 87% or about 30% of the time. The study recorded about 150 TCR beta chains that were cytomegalovirus-associated.

It was with 60 Vbeta and 13 Jbeta primers that the PCR ran. Libraries were prepared by immunoSEQ multiplex PCR; TCRdb keeps only in-frame clonotypes and omits some of them. This sample has roughly 150,000 clones; roughly four fifths occur once, and the top ten carry approximately 1.3%. The clonotype comes from a man between 18 and 35 years old in good health and CMV-seronegative. The rearrangement uses TRBV27 and TRBJ2-1; 12 bases agree with TRBD2. Input material: PBMCs. The DNA for the CDR3 is TGTGCCAGCAGCCGCAAACCGGGACTAGCGGGCCTTTACAATGAGCAGTTCTTC. Encoded protein: CASSRKPGLAGLYNEQFF.